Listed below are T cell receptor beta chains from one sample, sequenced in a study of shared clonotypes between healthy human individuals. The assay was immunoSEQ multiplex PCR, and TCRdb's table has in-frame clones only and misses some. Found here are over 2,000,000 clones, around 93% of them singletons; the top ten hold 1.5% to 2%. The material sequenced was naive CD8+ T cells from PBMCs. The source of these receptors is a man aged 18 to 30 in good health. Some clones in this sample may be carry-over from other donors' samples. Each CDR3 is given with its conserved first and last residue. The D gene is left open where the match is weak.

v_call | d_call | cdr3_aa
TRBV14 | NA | CASSVGYEQFF
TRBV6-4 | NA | CASSEEPHPLETQYF
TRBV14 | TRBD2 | CASSQDVGLAGGPDNEQFF
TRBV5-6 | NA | CASSLDNAPEAFF
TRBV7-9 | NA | CASIKTTYNEQFF
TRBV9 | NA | CASSVSPGWSYEQYF
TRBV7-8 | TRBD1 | CASSPGTGRVSTEAFF
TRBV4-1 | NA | CASSQVGVTLPYEQYF
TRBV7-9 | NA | CASSPAYEQYF
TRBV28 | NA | CASSRGLGNSPLHF
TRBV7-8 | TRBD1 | CASSFRTGGPPAGELFF
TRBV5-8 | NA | CASSSQTNYEQYF
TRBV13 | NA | CASSLGRRDNEQFF
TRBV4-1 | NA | CASSQRHLADLNEKLFF
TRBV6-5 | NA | CASSYSMTLLDGYTF
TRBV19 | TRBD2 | CASRLAGDTDTQYF
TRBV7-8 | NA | CASSPKSPLYEQYF
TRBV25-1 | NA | CASSDNEQFF
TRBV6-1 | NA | CASSELLGFLGEQYF
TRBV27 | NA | CASSSGLYNEQFF
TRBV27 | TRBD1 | CASSPTGTGYYEQYF
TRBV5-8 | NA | CASSLGGSKNIQYF
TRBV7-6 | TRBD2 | CASSLSGVKYF
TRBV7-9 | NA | CASSLPLGQKVGTGELFF
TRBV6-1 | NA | CASANREIKLFF
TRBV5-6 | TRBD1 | CASSFMTGGEETQYF
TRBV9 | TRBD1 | CASSRTGLTGELFF
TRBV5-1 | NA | CASSLATGPHEQYF
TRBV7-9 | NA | CASSLVYAGGNQPQHF
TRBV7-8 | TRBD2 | CASNNSSGRVAEQFF
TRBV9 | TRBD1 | CASSGRDSGYTF
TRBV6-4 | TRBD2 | CASSRWRESDEQFF
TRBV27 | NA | CASSPYDAVEKLFF
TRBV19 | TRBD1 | CASSAGQGAAYEQYF
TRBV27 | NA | CASSYLDTQYF
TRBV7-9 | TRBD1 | CASSRRTGKAKETQYF
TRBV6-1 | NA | CASSELRINEQFF
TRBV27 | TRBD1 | CASSPRQGKVMNTEAFF
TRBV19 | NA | CASSNPTAYTEAFF
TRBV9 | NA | CASSLSSNEQFF
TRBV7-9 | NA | CASSLSVRLGGLNTEAFF
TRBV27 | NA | CASTTTGRYNEQFF
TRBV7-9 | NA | CASSQAIQGSTEAFF
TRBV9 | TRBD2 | CASSAAASGRADGELFF
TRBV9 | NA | CASRGRSTREQFF
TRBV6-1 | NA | CASRNRDEQYF
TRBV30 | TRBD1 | CAWSVERQGVFGRYEQYF
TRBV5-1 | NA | CASSKEFTGSSYEQYF
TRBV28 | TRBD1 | CASSFTGGGGYTF
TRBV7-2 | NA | CASSLGPASSYEQYF
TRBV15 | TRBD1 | CATSSVPGQENTGELFF
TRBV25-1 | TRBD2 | CASSVGTSVWGETQYF
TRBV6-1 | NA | CASSVSKGGLWEQYF